This is a list of T cell receptor beta chains from one sample in a study of cytomegalovirus exposure and HLA in healthy donors. Some clones are missing from TCRdb's copy, which holds only in-frame ones; the method was immunoSEQ multiplex PCR. In the table there are 210,000 or so clones, over 70% of which are singletons. The sequenced sample consisted of PBMCs. The origin of the receptors is an older woman in good health and CMV-seropositive. Both conserved end residues are part of each CDR3. The order of the fields is D gene, clone size, V gene, J gene, CDR3 DNA, CDR3 protein. D genes are given only for firm matches. Size tells how often a clone was seen (once, few, many) or the class of an expanded clone, and some rows leave it out.

D: NA
size: NA
V: TRBV4-1
J: TRBJ2-1
DNA: TGCGCCAGCAGCCAAGAACCGGAGAACAATGAGCAGTTCTTC
CDR3: CASSQEPENNEQFF

D: TRBD2
size: NA
V: TRBV19
J: TRBJ2-7
DNA: TGTGCCAGTAGTTGGGGGACTAGCGGGAGTACATCCTACGAGCAGTACTTC
CDR3: CASSWGTSGSTSYEQYF

D: NA
size: NA
V: TRBV4-1
J: TRBJ2-7
DNA: TGCGCCAGCAGCCAAAGAGCCACGAACGATGTCTACGAGCAGTACTTC
CDR3: CASSQRATNDVYEQYF

D: NA
size: NA
V: TRBV6-5
J: TRBJ2-7
DNA: TGTGCCAGCAGTAGTTACGGCGAGCAGTACTTC
CDR3: CASSSYGEQYF

D: NA
size: few
V: TRBV18
J: TRBJ2-7
DNA: TGTGCCAGCTCACCCGGTGACTACGAGCAGTACTTC
CDR3: CASSPGDYEQYF

D: TRBD1
size: NA
V: TRBV10-1
J: TRBJ2-7
DNA: TGCGCCAGCAGGCCGCGACAGGGCTCCTACGAGCAGTACTTC
CDR3: CASRPRQGSYEQYF

D: TRBD2
size: NA
V: TRBV7-2
J: TRBJ2-2
DNA: TGTGCCAGCAGCTTAGTACGGGCAGGGGTAGCGGGAAGTACCGGGGAGCTGTTTTTT
CDR3: CASSLVRAGVAGSTGELFF

D: NA
size: NA
V: TRBV19
J: TRBJ1-5
DNA: TGTGCCAGTAGTATTCGCAGGGGTAATCAGCCCCAGCATTTT
CDR3: CASSIRRGNQPQHF

D: NA
size: NA
V: TRBV6-5
J: TRBJ2-7
DNA: TGTGCCAGCAGCGGGAGCTACGAGCAGTACTTC
CDR3: CASSGSYEQYF

D: NA
size: few
V: TRBV6-1
J: TRBJ2-7
DNA: TGTGCCAGCAGTGCAGACGGACTACCCTTGGACGAGCAGTACTTC
CDR3: CASSADGLPLDEQYF

D: NA
size: NA
V: TRBV7-9
J: TRBJ2-5
DNA: TGTGCCAGCAGCTTAGGGCTAGCATGGGAGACCCAGTACTTC
CDR3: CASSLGLAWETQYF

D: NA
size: NA
V: TRBV7-2
J: TRBJ1-5
DNA: TGTGCCAGCAGCCCCCCTACTAGTAATCAGCCCCAGCATTTT
CDR3: CASSPPTSNQPQHF

D: NA
size: NA
V: TRBV7-2
J: TRBJ1-2
DNA: TGTGCCAGCAGCTTGGTAGGAGGTGGCTACACCTTC
CDR3: CASSLVGGGYTF

D: TRBD2
size: NA
V: TRBV7-2
J: TRBJ2-3
DNA: TGTGCCAGCAGCTTAGCCGGACAATTGGGACTAGCGGATAGCACAGATACGCAGTATTTT
CDR3: CASSLAGQLGLADSTDTQYF

D: NA
size: NA
V: TRBV5-1
J: TRBJ2-1
DNA: TGCGCCAGCAGCTTGGGACAGAGCTCCTACAATGAGCAGTTCTTC
CDR3: CASSLGQSSYNEQFF

D: TRBD2
size: few
V: TRBV6-6
J: TRBJ2-7
DNA: TGTGCCAGCACGGTGGGGGGGGAGCAGTACTTC
CDR3: CASTVGGEQYF

D: NA
size: NA
V: TRBV11-2
J: TRBJ1-1
DNA: TGTGCCAGCAGCCTCTCTTACAGCACTGAAGCTTTCTTT
CDR3: CASSLSYSTEAFF

D: NA
size: NA
V: TRBV4-1
J: TRBJ2-2
DNA: TGCGCCAGCAGCCATCCTACAGGGAGCGTCACCGGGGAGCTGTTTTTT
CDR3: CASSHPTGSVTGELFF

D: TRBD1
size: NA
V: TRBV6-5
J: TRBJ1-2
DNA: TGTGCCAGCAGTTACTCGACAGCCAGGGGGAACTATGGCTACACCTTC
CDR3: CASSYSTARGNYGYTF

D: TRBD2
size: NA
V: TRBV7-3
J: TRBJ2-3
DNA: TGTGCCAGCAGCCCCAGCGGGGTCGATACGCAGTATTTT
CDR3: CASSPSGVDTQYF

D: NA
size: NA
V: TRBV28
J: TRBJ1-5
DNA: TGTGCCAGCAGTACACAAGACAATCAGCCCCAGCATTTT
CDR3: CASSTQDNQPQHF

D: TRBD2
size: NA
V: TRBV9
J: TRBJ2-1
DNA: TGTGCCAGCAGCGCTAGCGGGGGCCTATACAATGAGCAGTTCTTC
CDR3: CASSASGGLYNEQFF

D: TRBD1
size: NA
V: TRBV18
J: TRBJ2-3
DNA: TGTGCCAGCTCACCGACAGGGGCAGATACGCAGTATTTT
CDR3: CASSPTGADTQYF

D: NA
size: NA
V: TRBV19
J: TRBJ1-2
DNA: TGTGCCAGTAGGAAAGCGGGGGGCGCTTATGGCTACACCTTC
CDR3: CASRKAGGAYGYTF

D: TRBD2
size: NA
V: TRBV9
J: TRBJ2-3
DNA: TGTGCCAGCAGCGACGAGCGGGAACGATACACAGATACGCAGTATTTT
CDR3: CASSDERERYTDTQYF

D: NA
size: NA
V: TRBV18
J: TRBJ2-7
DNA: TGTGCCAGCTCACCACCCCCCCCTTACGAGCAGTACTTC
CDR3: CASSPPPPYEQYF

D: TRBD1
size: NA
V: TRBV7-2
J: TRBJ1-2
DNA: TGTGCCAGCAGCTTAGATGGACAGGGGTTTCGGTATGGCTACACCTTC
CDR3: CASSLDGQGFRYGYTF

D: NA
size: NA
V: TRBV30
J: TRBJ1-5
DNA: TGTGCCTGGAGTAGCCGCAAGCCCCAGCATTTT
CDR3: CAWSSRKPQHF

D: TRBD1
size: NA
V: TRBV5-1
J: TRBJ2-2
DNA: TGCGCCAGCAGCGCGGACAGGGAGGACACCGGGGAGCTGTTTTTT
CDR3: CASSADREDTGELFF

D: TRBD1
size: NA
V: TRBV18
J: TRBJ2-7
DNA: TGTGCCAGCTCGCCCTACCGGGACAGGGGCGACGAGCAGTACTTC
CDR3: CASSPYRDRGDEQYF

D: TRBD2
size: NA
V: TRBV7-8
J: TRBJ2-3
DNA: TGTGCCAGCAGCTTAGATCCTACTAGCGGGGACACAGATACGCAGTATTTT
CDR3: CASSLDPTSGDTDTQYF

D: TRBD2
size: NA
V: TRBV25-1
J: TRBJ2-1
DNA: TGTGCCAAGAAATGCGAGCGGGGCGGGTCGTACAATGAGCAGTTCTTC
CDR3: CAKKCERGGSYNEQFF

D: TRBD1
size: NA
V: TRBV18
J: TRBJ1-3
DNA: TGTGCCAGCTCACCAGGCCGCGGGACAGCTGGAAACACCATATATTTT
CDR3: CASSPGRGTAGNTIYF

D: NA
size: once
V: TRBV6-6
J: TRBJ1-1
DNA: TGTGCCACACTTCGCCGGGGGTCTGAAGCTTTCTTT
CDR3: CATLRRGSEAFF

D: NA
size: NA
V: TRBV2
J: TRBJ1-1
DNA: TGTGCCAGCAGTGACAGGGAGGGCACTGAAGCTTTCTTT
CDR3: CASSDREGTEAFF

D: TRBD1
size: NA
V: TRBV7-9
J: TRBJ2-5
DNA: TGTGCCAGCAGCTTACAGGGGGTACAAGAGACCCAGTACTTC
CDR3: CASSLQGVQETQYF

D: TRBD2
size: NA
V: TRBV15
J: TRBJ2-5
DNA: TGTGCCACCAGCTCCCGCGGGGGAGGGGAGACCCAGTACTTC
CDR3: CATSSRGGGETQYF

D: NA
size: NA
V: TRBV7-2
J: TRBJ1-1
DNA: TGTGCCAGCAGTCGATACCAGGACAGCGAAGCTTTCTTT
CDR3: CASSRYQDSEAFF

D: TRBD1
size: once
V: TRBV5-1
J: TRBJ1-3
DNA: TGCGCCAGCAGCGAAGGGACAGTCTCTGGAAACACCATATATTTT
CDR3: CASSEGTVSGNTIYF

D: TRBD1
size: few
V: TRBV10-3
J: TRBJ1-5
DNA: TGTGCCATCAGCGGGACAGGGGGCGTAGGGAATCAGCCCCAGCATTTT
CDR3: CAISGTGGVGNQPQHF

D: NA
size: NA
V: TRBV6-1
J: TRBJ1-1
DNA: TGTGCCAGCAGTGATATCGCTGAAGCTTTCTTT
CDR3: CASSDIAEAFF

D: NA
size: NA
V: TRBV5-4
J: TRBJ2-7
DNA: TGTGCCAGCAGCTTTGACAGGAGTTTCTACGAGCAGTACTTC
CDR3: CASSFDRSFYEQYF

D: TRBD1
size: NA
V: TRBV11-3
J: TRBJ1-1
DNA: TGTGCCAGCAGCTTAACAGGGGCGAACACTGAAGCTTTCTTT
CDR3: CASSLTGANTEAFF

D: TRBD1
size: NA
V: TRBV5-4
J: TRBJ2-3
DNA: TGTGCCAGCAGAGGACAGGGGCAAGATACGCAGTATTTT
CDR3: CASRGQGQDTQYF

D: TRBD1
size: NA
V: TRBV19
J: TRBJ1-5
DNA: TGTGCCAGTACCAGAACCCGACAGGGGGATCAGCCCCAGCATTTT
CDR3: CASTRTRQGDQPQHF

D: TRBD2
size: NA
V: TRBV5-6
J: TRBJ2-7
DNA: TGTGCCAGCAGCTTCCTAGCGGGAGACTACGAGCAGTACTTC
CDR3: CASSFLAGDYEQYF

D: NA
size: NA
V: TRBV7-2
J: TRBJ2-5
DNA: TGTGCCAGCAGCAGCGGACGGGCGGGCGTCCCCCTTCCCCAGTACTTC
CDR3: CASSSGRAGVPLPQYF

D: NA
size: NA
V: TRBV18
J: TRBJ1-1
DNA: TGTGCCAGCTCACCTCGAGCCCTAACGAACACTGAAGCTTTCTTT
CDR3: CASSPRALTNTEAFF

D: TRBD1
size: NA
V: TRBV18
J: TRBJ1-5
DNA: TGTGCCAGCTCACCAGGAAAAGGGGGCGTTTTGTTTCAGCCCCAGCATTTT
CDR3: CASSPGKGGVLFQPQHF